This T cell receptor beta chain was profiled in a study of chemoradiotherapy in HPV16-positive cancers (dated by TCRdb to 2022 to 2024). About the investigation overall: Candidate HPV-specific T-cell clones and common TCR motifs were defined by functional T-cell assays performed on cells from a couple of HPV16-positive patients. The study asked whether T-cell immunity to the HPV oncoproteins E6 and E7 changes during chemoradiotherapy and whether this immunity affects survival. The candidate HPV-specific TCRs and motifs were then tracked in TCR repertoires from around 93 patients with HPV-related cancers. The paper as a whole reports these results and caveats: Improved recurrence-free survival in HPV16-positive patients was associated with expansion of HPV-responsive T cells during chemoradiotherapy. Expansion of candidate HPV-specific clones and E7-related TCR motifs was observed in the tumor microenvironment during treatment, whereas no such expansion was observed for non-HPV-specific T cells. Only a couple of HPV16-positive patients were used to derive the functional definition of HPV-specific T cells, and the survival association was reported for HPV16-positive patients.

Concerning this clone itself: This clone's antigen is unknown. Base qualities are not recorded, but no much larger clone differs from it by a single base.

Repertoires were sampled repeatedly over the course of chemoradiotherapy so that clonal expansion in the tumor microenvironment could be followed. CDR1 MNHNY and CDR2 SVGAGI are derived from the germline V gene (reference sequence). V trim: 8 bases; J trim: 4 bases; unmatched bases: 3. Including cysteine and phenylalanine, the CDR3 has 12 amino acids. CDR3 DNA only is kept here, 36 bases in frame from base 1. The library came from the immunoSEQ multiplex PCR assay. This is the immuneACCESS table as TCRdb keeps it, with only in-frame sequences that have V and J called. A part of the clones is gone; compared with another copy, unresolved V genes explain less than half, and the rest is unexplained. The sample table records about 2,900 clones; roughly 88% of these occur just once. Approximately 4% of the sample is held by the ten biggest clonotypes.

Sequenced material: tumor tissue, taken from a patient who underwent chemoradiotherapy. The receptor's source is a human donor with HPV-associated anogenital cancer. The chain joins TRBV6-6 to TRBJ2-5, with 8 middle bases fitting TRBD2. The bases read TGTGCCAGCTTAAGCGGGGGAGAGACCCAGTACTTC. It codes for CASLSGGETQYF.